This T cell receptor beta chain was identified in a study of blood T cells in healthy people across ages. Roughly 10 milliliters was the volume of peripheral blood drawn from each donor. Every sample had a minimum of 6 million PBMCs isolated. This CDR3 contains 13 residues. Germline CDR1 is SQVTM and CDR2 is ANQGSEA. V lost 3 bases to trimming and J lost 6 bases, with 13 bases between them. A J-beta primer mix and a sample-barcoded 5' primer were used in a second PCR of roughly 7 to 12 cycles. TCRdb passed the 5' RACE reads through MiXCR, listing each CDR3 protein once. The data show some 550,000 distinct CDR3 sequences, with around 48% seen just once and 20% to 25% held by the top ten.

This clonotype was obtained from a man aged 80 or over in good health. Sequences were obtained from blood. This sequence joins TRBV29-1 and TRBJ2-3; no firm D call. This chain's CDR3 is CSVDVWGWDTQYF. The CDR3 bases are TGCAGCGTTGATGTCTGGGGATGGGATACGCAGTATTTT.